This T cell receptor beta chain originates from a study of blood T cell repertoires in COVID-19. Study-wide context: Collection of acute and convalescent COVID-19 samples took place in the United States, Italy and Spain. In each case, the material was cDNA or gDNA derived from T cells, B-cell-depleted T cells, or PBMCs.

This clone has just one count. This CDR3 has 14 residues. With V trimmed by 5 bases and J by 4 bases, 7 bases remained unmatched. Authors' data handling: Amplification with reference gene primers provided the estimates of nucleated cell counts. The method was immunoSEQ multiplex PCR; TCRdb's version includes in-frame clones alone and lacks a portion of them. That table is the source of V, J and clone size, and D and trimming were worked out from the DNA. The sample comprises 100,000 to 120,000 clones, roughly 79% of which are singletons, and approximately 16% rests with the top ten. The sequence came from an elderly woman with active or convalescent COVID-19. The sample was peripheral blood. The rearrangement joins TRBV5-7 to TRBJ1-2; 8 bases align to TRBD1. TRBV5-7 is given ORF status, its function remaining uncertain. The CDR3 protein is CASREDRVAYGYTF. In DNA, the CDR3 is TGTGCCAGCAGGGAGGACAGGGTAGCCTATGGCTACACCTTC.